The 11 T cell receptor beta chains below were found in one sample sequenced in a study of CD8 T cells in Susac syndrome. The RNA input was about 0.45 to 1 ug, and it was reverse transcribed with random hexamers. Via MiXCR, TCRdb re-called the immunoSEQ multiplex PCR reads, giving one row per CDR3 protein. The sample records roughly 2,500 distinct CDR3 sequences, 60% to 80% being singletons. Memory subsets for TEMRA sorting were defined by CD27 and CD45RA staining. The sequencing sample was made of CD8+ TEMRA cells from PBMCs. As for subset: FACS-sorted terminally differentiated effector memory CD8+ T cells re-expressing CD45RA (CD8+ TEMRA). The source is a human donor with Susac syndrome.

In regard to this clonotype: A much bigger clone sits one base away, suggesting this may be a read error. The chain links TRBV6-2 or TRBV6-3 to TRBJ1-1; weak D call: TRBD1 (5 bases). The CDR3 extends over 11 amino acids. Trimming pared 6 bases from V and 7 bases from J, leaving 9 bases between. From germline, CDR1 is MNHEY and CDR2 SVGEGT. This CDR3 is CASSAGLEAFF. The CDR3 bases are TGTGCCAGCAGCGCAGGGCTTGAAGCTTTCTTT.

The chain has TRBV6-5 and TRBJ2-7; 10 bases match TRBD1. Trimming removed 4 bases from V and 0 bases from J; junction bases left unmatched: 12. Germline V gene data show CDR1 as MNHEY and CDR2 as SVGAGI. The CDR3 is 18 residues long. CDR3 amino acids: CASSFDLRTGGDSYEQYF. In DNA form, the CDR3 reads TGTGCCAGCAGTTTCGACCTTCGGACAGGGGGGGACTCCTACGAGCAGTACTTC.

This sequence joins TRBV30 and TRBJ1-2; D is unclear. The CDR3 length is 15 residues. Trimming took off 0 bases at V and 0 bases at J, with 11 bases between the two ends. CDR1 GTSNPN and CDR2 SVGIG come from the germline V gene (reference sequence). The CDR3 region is CAWSVIPPANYGYTF. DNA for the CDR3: TGTGCCTGGAGTGTAATCCCCCCAGCTAACTATGGCTACACCTTC.

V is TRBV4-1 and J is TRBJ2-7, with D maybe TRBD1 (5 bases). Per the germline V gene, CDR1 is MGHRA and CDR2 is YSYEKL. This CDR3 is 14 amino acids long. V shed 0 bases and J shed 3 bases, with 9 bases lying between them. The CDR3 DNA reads TGCGCCAGCAGCCAAGACAGGGAAATCTACGAGCAGTACTTC. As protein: CASSQDREIYEQYF.

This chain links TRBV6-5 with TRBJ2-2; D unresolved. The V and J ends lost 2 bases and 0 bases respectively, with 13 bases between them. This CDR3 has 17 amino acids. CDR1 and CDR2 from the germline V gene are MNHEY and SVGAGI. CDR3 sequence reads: CASSYRLRLPNTGELFF. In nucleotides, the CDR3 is TGTGCCAGCAGTTACAGACTGCGACTCCCGAACACCGGGGAGCTGTTTTTT.

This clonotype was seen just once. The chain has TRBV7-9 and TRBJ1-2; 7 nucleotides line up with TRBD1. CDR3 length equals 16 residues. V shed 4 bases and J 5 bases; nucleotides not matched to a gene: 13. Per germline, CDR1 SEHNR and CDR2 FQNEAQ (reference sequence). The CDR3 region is CASSSYIGQAWYGYTF. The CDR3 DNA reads TGTGCCAGCAGCTCGTACATCGGACAGGCATGGTATGGCTACACCTTC.

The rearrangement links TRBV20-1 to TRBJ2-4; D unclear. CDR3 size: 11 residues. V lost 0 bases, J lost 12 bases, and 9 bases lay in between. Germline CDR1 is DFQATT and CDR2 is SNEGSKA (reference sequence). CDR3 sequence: CSARDLTDQYF. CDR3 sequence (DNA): TGCAGTGCTAGAGATTTGACCGATCAGTACTTC.

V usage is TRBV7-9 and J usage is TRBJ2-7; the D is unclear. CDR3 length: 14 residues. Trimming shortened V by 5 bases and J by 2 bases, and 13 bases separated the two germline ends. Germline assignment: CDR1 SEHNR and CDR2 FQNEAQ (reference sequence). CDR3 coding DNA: TGTGCCAGCAGCCCGACCCGGCGGCCCTACGAGCAGTACTTC. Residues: CASSPTRRPYEQYF.

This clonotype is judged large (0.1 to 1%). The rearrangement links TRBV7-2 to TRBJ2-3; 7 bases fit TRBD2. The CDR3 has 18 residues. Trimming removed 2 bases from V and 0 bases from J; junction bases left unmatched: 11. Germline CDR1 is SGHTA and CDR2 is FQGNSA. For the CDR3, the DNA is TGTGCCAGCAGCTTACCCCTCTCGGGGCGGGGGAGCACAGATACGCAGTATTTT. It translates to CASSLPLSGRGSTDTQYF.

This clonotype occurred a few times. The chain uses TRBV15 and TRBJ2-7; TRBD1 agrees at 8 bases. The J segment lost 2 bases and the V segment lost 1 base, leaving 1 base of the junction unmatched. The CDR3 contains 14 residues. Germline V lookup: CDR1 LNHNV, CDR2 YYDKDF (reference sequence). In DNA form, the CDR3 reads TGTGCCACCAGCAGAGGACAGGGGCCCTACGAGCAGTACTTC. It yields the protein CATSRGQGPYEQYF. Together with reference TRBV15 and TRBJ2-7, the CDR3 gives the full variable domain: DAMVIQNPRYQVTQFGKPVTLSCSQTLNHNVMYWYQQKSSQAPKLLFHYYDKDFNNEADTPDNFQSRRPNTSFCFLDIRSPGLGDTAMYLCATSRGQGPYEQYFGPGTRLTVT.

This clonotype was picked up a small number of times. CDR3 DNA sequence: TGTGCCAGCAGCATGGGAAACACCGGGGAGCTGTTTTTT. It is translated as CASSMGNTGELFF. V usage is TRBV27 and J usage is TRBJ2-2, with D unclear. Deletions cut 6 bases from V and 2 bases from J, with 7 bases between. The CDR3 consists of 13 residues. From germline, CDR1 is MNHEY and CDR2 SMNVEV (reference sequence).